The clone carrying this T cell receptor (beta chain) was detected many times. What it recognizes is unknown. The data belong to a study of prognosis after radiotherapy for stage I lung cancer. Background on the study: Stage I non-small cell lung cancer patients, who were enrolled in Nanjing, China, joined the cohort between early 2018 and 2019. Distant metastases after radiotherapy occurred in four patients at a median of about seven months; some 14 showed no significant progression. Therapy given concurrently with stereotactic body radiotherapy reached no patient.

With two-round multiplex PCR, TCR beta CDR3 sequences were amplified from genomic DNA. Gene-specific TRBV and TRBJ primers were used in PCR round one. TCRdb recomputed calls from the multiplex PCR reads with MiXCR, one row per CDR3 protein. The sample shows about 17,000 distinct CDR3 sequences, around 44% of them seen only once. J lost 0 bases, V lost 5 bases, and 6 bases had no gene match. CDR3 length: 17 amino acids. Study-level points and caveats: Patients with and without metastases reportedly differed in TRBV and TRBJ gene usage frequencies.

The J gene is TRBJ1-6, the V gene TRBV12-3 or TRBV12-4; TRBD1 matches at 8 bases. This TCR was sampled from a donor at least 50 years old with non-small cell lung cancer. This material consisted of PBMCs, taken before or after stereotactic body radiation therapy (not recorded which). Here the CDR3 reads CASSLLQGDSYNSPLHF. In DNA, the CDR3 is TGTGCCAGCAGTCTCCTACAGGGGGACTCCTATAATTCACCCCTCCACTTT.